The 5 T cell receptor beta chains given below trace back to one sample, sequenced in a study of T cell responses to AZD1222 COVID-19 vaccine. Assay used: immunoSEQ multiplex PCR; TCRdb lists only in-frame clones, some missing. The sample lists about 180,000 clones, roughly nine tenths occurring once. Sequenced here: peripheral blood, sampled on day 0 of AZD1222 vaccination. Receptors were obtained from an adult in good health.

A single count supports this clone. The J gene is TRBJ1-2, the V gene TRBV7-9; D not resolved. Trimming stripped 5 bases from V and 4 bases from J, with 23 bases between. Germline V gene data show CDR1 as SEHNR and CDR2 as FQNEAQ (reference sequence). This CDR3 is built from 17 residues. The CDR3 DNA reads as TGTGCCAGCAGCCTCCTCCCCCGGACCATGCTTGGCTATGGCTACACCTTC. It codes for CASSLLPRTMLGYGYTF. Looking up the rest from reference TRBV7-9 and TRBJ1-2 gives the full variable domain: DTGVSQNPRHKITKRGQNVTFRCDPISEHNRLYWYRQTLGQGPEFLTYFQNEAQLEKSRLLSDRFSAERPKGSFSTLEIQRTEQGDSAMYLCASSLLPRTMLGYGYTFGSGTRLTVV.

V usage is TRBV12-3 or TRBV12-4 and J usage is TRBJ2-7, with TRBD1 matching over 9 bases. J lost 6 bases, V lost 6 bases, and 6 bases had no gene match. The CDR3 length is 13 residues. The CDR3 DNA follows: TGTGCCAGCAGCCCGGGACAGGGTGGCGAGCAGTACTTC. Protein product: CASSPGQGGEQYF.

The genes are TRBV2 and TRBJ2-5; D gene ambiguous. The V end lost 3 bases, the J end lost 2 bases, and 1 base lay between the germline ends. The length of the CDR3 is 11 residues. Germline V gene sequence: CDR1 SNHLY, CDR2 FYNNEI. The CDR3 DNA reads as TGTGCCAGCAGTGAGCAAGAGACCCAGTACTTC. Residues: CASSEQETQYF. The whole variable domain, filled in from reference TRBV2 and TRBJ2-5, reads EPEVTQTPSHQVTQMGQEVILRCVPISNHLYFYWYRQILGQKVEFLVSFYNNEISEKSEIFDDQFSVERPDGSNFTLKIRSTKLEDSAMYFCASSEQETQYFGPGTRLLVL.

This clone has only one observation. This rearrangement joins TRBV28 to TRBJ2-7, with 12 bases that match TRBD1. V dropped 5 bases and J dropped 3; count of bases not matched to a gene: 5. CDR1 is MDHEN, CDR2 SYDVKM, per germline. The CDR3 sequence is 15 residues long. The DNA for the CDR3 is TGTGCCAGCAGTCCCGGGACAGGGGGCGTCTACGAGCAGTACTTC. The encoded protein is CASSPGTGGVYEQYF.

J is TRBJ2-7 and V is TRBV2, with D perhaps matching TRBD1 (6 bases). The germline CDR1 and CDR2 sequences are SNHLY and FYNNEI. The CDR3 covers 13 residues. Trimming removed 10 bases at V and 0 bases at J, with 13 bases between. The CDR3 loop reads CATNRDHSYEQYF. The CDR3 bases are TGTGCCACCAACAGGGATCACTCCTACGAGCAGTACTTC.